One and the same sample provided the 28 T cell receptor beta chains below, sequenced in a study of blood T cell repertoires in COVID-19. Generated by immunoSEQ multiplex PCR, the TCRdb table keeps only in-frame clones and is missing some. The profile shows fewer than 80,000 clones, 75% to 95% of them singletons. Specimen: peripheral blood. These TCRs come from a human donor in a cohort sampled during active COVID-19.

This clone was seen a handful of times. This chain links TRBV5-1 with TRBJ1-6, with a weak D call TRBD1 (5 bases). The V and J ends lost 6 bases and 5 bases respectively, with 18 bases between them. The germline V gene encodes CDR1 SGHRS and CDR2 YFSETQ. The CDR3 consists of 16 residues. In DNA, the CDR3 is TGCGCCAGCACCCTAGACAGTCTGGGCAATAATTCACCCCTCCACTTT. Its translation is CASTLDSLGNNSPLHF.

This rearrangement joins TRBV5-1 to TRBJ2-3; D is perhaps TRBD2 (6 bases). From germline, CDR1 is SGHRS and CDR2 YFSETQ. The CDR3 consists of 14 residues. Between the trimmed V and J ends, which lost 3 bases and 4 bases, there was a span of 12 bases. The CDR3 is CASSSERVSDTQYF. CDR3 nucleotides: TGCGCCAGCAGCTCGGAGCGGGTGTCAGATACGCAGTATTTT.

The rearrangement uses TRBV19 and TRBJ2-2; possible D gene TRBD1, 5 bases. Trimming pared 9 bases from V and 6 bases from J, leaving 20 bases between. The germline gives CDR1 LNHDA, CDR2 SQIVND (reference sequence). The CDR3 length is 15 residues. The CDR3 region is CASQDSPSKAGELFF. Here the CDR3 DNA reads TGTGCCAGCCAAGACAGCCCGAGTAAGGCCGGGGAGCTGTTTTTT.

This chain connects TRBV15 to TRBJ2-3, with 12 positions matching TRBD2. This CDR3 is 16 amino acids long. After removal of 4 bases from V and 5 bases from J, the junction contained 7 bases not matched to a gene. Germline V gene data show CDR1 as LNHNV and CDR2 as YYDKDF (reference sequence). Here the CDR3 DNA reads TGTGCCACCAGCACCCGACTAGCGGGGGCGCAAGATACGCAGTATTTT. Protein sequence: CATSTRLAGAQDTQYF.

The V and J genes are TRBV9 and TRBJ2-7; 9 bases agree with TRBD1. CDR1 is SGDLS and CDR2 is YYNGEE in the germline V gene. Losses at the gene ends were 2 bases for V and 4 bases for J; bases not matched to a gene: 10. The CDR3 covers 16 residues. The CDR3 is CASSVAGTGRLYEQYF. The DNA of the CDR3 is TGTGCCAGCAGCGTGGCCGGGACAGGGAGGTTATACGAGCAGTACTTC.

The chain carries TRBV6-5 and TRBJ1-3, with D uncertain. Trimming took 0 bases from V and 0 from J, leaving 9 bases between them. The CDR3 spans 16 residues. Germline V lookup: CDR1 MNHEY, CDR2 SVGAGI. The CDR3 is CASSYSGSGSGNTIYF. The DNA for the CDR3 is TGTGCCAGCAGTTACTCCGGGAGTGGCTCTGGAAACACCATATATTTT.

The gene calls are TRBV6-5 and TRBJ2-7; 12 bases map to TRBD2. The CDR3 runs to 16 residues. Trimming at V came to 0 bases and at J to 3 bases, leaving 3 bases not matched to a gene. Germline V gene sequence: CDR1 MNHEY, CDR2 SVGAGI. Here the CDR3 DNA reads TGTGCCAGCAGTTACTCAGGACTAGCGGGGAACTACGAGCAGTACTTC. Its translation is CASSYSGLAGNYEQYF.

The rearrangement joins TRBV5-1 to TRBJ1-4; D is uncertain. The V and J ends lost 0 bases and 0 bases respectively, with 6 bases between them. CDR3 length equals 15 residues. Germline loops: CDR1 SGHRS, CDR2 YFSETQ. The CDR3 coding sequence is TGCGCCAGCAGCTTGGATCAGACAACTAATGAAAAACTGTTTTTT. This sequence encodes CASSLDQTTNEKLFF. Full variable domain (missing parts from reference TRBV5-1 and TRBJ1-4): KAGVTQTPRYLIKTRGQQVTLSCSPISGHRSVSWYQQTPGQGLQFLFEYFSETQRNKGNFPGRFSGRQFSNSRSEMNVSTLELGDSALYLCASSLDQTTNEKLFFGSGTQLSVL.

The genes are TRBV18 and TRBJ2-6, with unresolved D. The CDR3 is made up of 17 amino acids. Germline V lookup: CDR1 KGHSH, CDR2 LQKENI. V lost 2 bases and J 0 bases, leaving 11 bases between the germline ends. The CDR3: CASSPLGVTSGANVLTF. CDR3 sequence (DNA): TGTGCCAGCTCACCATTAGGAGTGACCTCTGGGGCCAACGTCCTGACTTTC.

The count of this clone is one. The chain employs TRBV7-9 and TRBJ1-1; D is perhaps TRBD1 (6 bases). V was clipped by 1 base and J by 1 base, with 10 bases between them. Germline loops: CDR1 SEHNR, CDR2 FQNEAQ (reference sequence). This CDR3 contains 15 residues. The CDR3 nucleotides read TGTGCCAGCAGCTTAGGCGGACAGCCGAACACTGAAGCTTTCTTT. Residues: CASSLGGQPNTEAFF.

The gene calls are TRBV5-1 and TRBJ2-7; 8 nucleotides agree with TRBD1. After removal of 2 bases from V and 2 bases from J, the junction contained 9 bases not matched to a gene. Germline CDR1 is SGHRS and CDR2 is YFSETQ. The CDR3 consists of 16 residues. CDR3 coding DNA: TGCGCCAGCAGCTTACGGCCCGGGACAGGAGCCTACGAGCAGTACTTC. The encoded protein is CASSLRPGTGAYEQYF.

The chain links TRBV7-8 to TRBJ2-7; D gene ambiguous. The CDR3 loop spans 15 amino acids. V was cut by 0 bases and J by 1 base, with 10 bases left in between. CDR1 SGHVS and CDR2 FQNEAQ come from the germline V gene. Here the CDR3 reads CASSLAPVASYEQYF. CDR3 in DNA: TGTGCCAGCAGCTTAGCGCCAGTAGCTTCCTACGAGCAGTACTTC.

V usage is TRBV4-2 and J usage is TRBJ1-2, with D tentatively TRBD1 (5 bases). Germline V CDR1 and CDR2: LGHNA, YNFKEQ. Trimming took 0 bases from V and 4 from J, leaving 12 bases between them. CDR3 length: 15 residues. The CDR3 region is CASSQDLSQGYGYTF. DNA of the CDR3: TGTGCCAGCAGCCAAGATTTGTCGCAGGGCTATGGCTACACCTTC.

This clone has just one count. The CDR3 coding sequence is TGTGCCAGCAGCTTACAGGGGTCAGATACGCAGTATTTT. Translated: CASSLQGSDTQYF. V and J are TRBV7-9 and TRBJ2-3; D perhaps matches TRBD1 (6 bases). Germline V lookup: CDR1 SEHNR, CDR2 FQNEAQ (reference sequence). This CDR3 spans 13 amino acids. Trimming cost V 2 bases and J 4 bases, with 7 bases left between them.

In this sample, this clone turned up once. This chain connects TRBV3-1 (or the pseudogene TRBV3-2) to TRBJ1-4; perhaps TRBD1 as D (6 bases). CDR3 length: 17 amino acids. Germline lookup yields CDR1 LGHDT and CDR2 YNNKEL (reference sequence). Trimming shortened V by 6 bases and J by 0 bases, and 17 bases separated the two germline ends. CDR3 protein: CASSPGAWTATNEKLFF. The CDR3 DNA reads as TGTGCCAGCAGTCCTGGCGCTTGGACAGCAACTAATGAAAAACTGTTTTTT.

The rearrangement uses TRBV30 and TRBJ1-3; D gene ambiguous. Trimming pared 0 bases from V and 8 bases from J, leaving 8 bases between. The CDR3 spans 12 residues. Germline assignment: CDR1 GTSNPN and CDR2 SVGIG (reference sequence). CDR3 in amino acids: CAWSVAEHTIYF. CDR3 nucleotides: TGTGCCTGGAGTGTAGCCGAACACACCATATATTTT. The full variable domain, rest sourced from reference TRBV30 and TRBJ1-3, is SQTIHQWPATLVQPVGSPLSLECTVEGTSNPNLYWYRQAAGRGLQLLFYSVGIGQISSEVPQNLSASRPQDRQFILSSKKLLLSDSGFYLCAWSVAEHTIYFGEGSWLTVV.

This chain links TRBV5-6 with TRBJ1-1; D perhaps matches TRBD1 (6 bases). The CDR3 spans 14 residues. V was cut by 5 bases and J by 5 bases, with 16 bases left in between. Germline CDR1 and CDR2: SGHDT and YYEEEE. The CDR3 DNA sequence: TGTGCCAGCAGTCCCGAGGGGGGGCGGACTGAAGCTTTCTTT. It specifies CASSPEGGRTEAFF.

V is TRBV5-1 and J is TRBJ2-5, with TRBD2 matching 7 bases. This CDR3 has 14 amino acids. With V trimmed by 4 bases and J by 5 bases, 8 bases remained unmatched. Germline V gene sequence: CDR1 SGHRS, CDR2 YFSETQ. CDR3 loop: CASSQGSGGETQYF. As DNA, the CDR3 is TGCGCCAGCAGCCAAGGATCCGGGGGGGAGACCCAGTACTTC. The whole variable domain, filled in from reference TRBV5-1 and TRBJ2-5, reads KAGVTQTPRYLIKTRGQQVTLSCSPISGHRSVSWYQQTPGQGLQFLFEYFSETQRNKGNFPGRFSGRQFSNSRSEMNVSTLELGDSALYLCASSQGSGGETQYFGPGTRLLVL.

V usage is TRBV2 and J usage is TRBJ2-3, with 9 bases identical to TRBD2. Trimming removed 4 bases from V and 5 bases from J; junction bases left unmatched: 7. CDR1 is SNHLY and CDR2 is FYNNEI in the germline V gene. CDR3 size: 15 residues. This CDR3 is CASSGTGLAVDTQYF. The CDR3 nucleotides are TGTGCCAGCAGTGGGACGGGACTAGCTGTAGATACGCAGTATTTT. The full variable domain, its missing parts supplied by reference TRBV2 and TRBJ2-3, is EPEVTQTPSHQVTQMGQEVILRCVPISNHLYFYWYRQILGQKVEFLVSFYNNEISEKSEIFDDQFSVERPDGSNFTLKIRSTKLEDSAMYFCASSGTGLAVDTQYFGPGTRLTVL.

The chain employs TRBV27 and TRBJ1-2, with D possibly being TRBD1 (5 bases). The germline CDR1 and CDR2 sequences are MNHEY and SMNVEV (reference sequence). The V gene lost 8 bases and the J gene lost 4 bases, with 8 bases spanning the gap. This CDR3 is 11 amino acids long. CDR3: CASRDSYGYTF. The DNA for the CDR3 is TGTGCCAGCCGAGACAGCTATGGCTACACCTTC.

This clone showed up just a few times. The genes are TRBV18 and TRBJ2-3; D remains ambiguous. The CDR3 spans 14 residues. CDR1 and CDR2 (germline): KGHSH, LQKENI. Trimming left V 3 bases short and J 4 bases short, with 11 bases between. CDR3 DNA: TGTGCCAGCTCACCTGGGCCGCGCCCAGATACGCAGTATTTT. Its protein product is CASSPGPRPDTQYF.

The rearrangement links TRBV24-1 to TRBJ2-1; 7 nucleotides line up with TRBD1. The CDR3 spans 15 residues. CDR1 and CDR2 from the germline V gene are KGHDR and SFDVKD. Germline trimming cut 3 bases from V and 9 bases from J; bases unmatched to any gene: 10. The CDR3 is CATSDTRQGSVEQFF. The CDR3 DNA sequence: TGTGCCACCAGTGATACCCGACAGGGTTCGGTTGAGCAGTTCTTC.

The J gene is TRBJ2-3, the V gene TRBV6-1; 7 bases line up with TRBD1. From germline, CDR1 is MNHNS and CDR2 SASEGT. V lost 3 bases, J lost 6 bases, and 9 bases stayed unmatched. This CDR3 comprises 15 residues. This chain's CDR3 is CASSDHPGQMDTQYF. The CDR3 region has the DNA TGTGCCAGCAGTGATCACCCGGGACAGATGGATACGCAGTATTTT.

The V call is TRBV5-6, the J call TRBJ2-1, with D tentatively TRBD1 (5 bases). Germline CDR1 SGHDT, CDR2 YYEEEE. V was clipped by 1 base and J by 0 bases, with 11 bases between them. CDR3 length: 16 residues. As DNA, the CDR3 is TGTGCCAGCAGCTTGAGATACAGGAGCTCCTACAATGAGCAGTTCTTC. Translated: CASSLRYRSSYNEQFF.

The chain uses TRBV6-2 or TRBV6-3 and TRBJ2-1; 8 bases line up with TRBD2. V was clipped by 2 bases and J by 7 bases; unmatched bases: 10. CDR3 length: 16 residues. CDR1 and CDR2 (germline): MNHEY, SVGEGT. The DNA of the CDR3 is TGTGCCAGCAGTTACGTAACATCCAGCGGGGGTAATGAGCAGTTCTTC. The encoded protein is CASSYVTSSGGNEQFF.

V is TRBV7-8 and J is TRBJ1-2; 10 positions match TRBD1. V lost 5 bases and J lost 4; bases outside the gene matches: 10. Germline lookup yields CDR1 SGHVS and CDR2 FQNEAQ. The CDR3 runs to 16 residues. In nucleotides, the CDR3 is TGTGCCAGCAGCCGAACTACCAGACAGGGGGCCTATGGCTACACCTTC. Translation gives CASSRTTRQGAYGYTF.

The rearrangement joins TRBV30 to TRBJ2-3; 7 positions agree with TRBD1. Germline V gene data show CDR1 as GTSNPN and CDR2 as SVGIG (reference sequence). The CDR3 spans 15 residues. The V gene end was trimmed by 5 bases and the J gene end by 2 bases; junction bases not matched to a gene: 10. The CDR3, as DNA: TGTGCCTGGGGAGGACAGGTCCGATACACAGATACGCAGTATTTT. It yields the protein CAWGGQVRYTDTQYF.

The chain recombines TRBV3-1 (or the pseudogene TRBV3-2) with TRBJ1-2; D uncertain. The CDR3 spans 13 residues. The germline V gene has CDR1 LGHDT and CDR2 YNNKEL (reference sequence). V lost 3 bases and J lost 4, with 9 bases in between. CDR3 region: CASSQGSSYGYTF. The CDR3 DNA sequence: TGTGCCAGCAGCCAGGGCAGCTCCTATGGCTACACCTTC.